This TCR beta chain was recorded in a study of graft-versus-host responses after intestinal transplantation. As for the study in general: Multivisceral, liver-intestinal, or isolated intestinal transplants were performed in recipients.

V lost 5 bases and J lost 4; bases outside the gene matches: 10. The CDR3 consists of 17 residues. Looked up from germline, CDR1 is KGHSH and CDR2 is LQKENI. This clone was picked up a small number of times. Clones were sequenced by immunoSEQ multiplex PCR, and TCRdb holds only the in-frame ones, with some missing. The sample records 15,000 or so clones, 25% to 30% being singletons. The TCR was taken from a human patient who received an intestinal transplant. Sequenced here: alloreactive CD4+ T cells from a mixed lymphocyte reaction culture, sampled before intestinal transplant. Subset in this sample: CFSE-low proliferating T cells sorted from roughly six-day pre-transplant mixed lymphocyte reaction (GvH or HvG direction). The chain links TRBV18 to TRBJ2-1; 11 bases are a match to TRBD2. This CDR3 is CASSSRLAGTGYNEQFF. CDR3 DNA sequence: TGTGCCAGCTCATCAAGACTAGCGGGGACGGGATACAATGAGCAGTTCTTC.